The text below deals with one TCR beta chain. This entry comes from a study of blood T cell repertoires in COVID-19. Data came from immunoSEQ multiplex PCR; TCRdb stores just in-frame clones and leaves some out. The sample has approximately 180,000 clones; under 90% are singletons. Per the germline V gene, CDR1 is SGHAT and CDR2 is FQNNGV. Trimming removed 5 bases from V and 4 bases from J, with 21 bases in between. The CDR3 is 17 residues long. The source of this sequence is a person between 65 and 79 years old with COVID-19, enrolled during active disease. The source material was peripheral blood. The chain is built from TRBV11-2 and TRBJ2-1; D is possibly TRBD1 (6 bases). CDR3 nucleotides: TGTGCCAGCAGCACCCCCCGCAGGGGTCGGTTTTACAATGAGCAGTTCTTC. Translation gives CASSTPRRGRFYNEQFF.